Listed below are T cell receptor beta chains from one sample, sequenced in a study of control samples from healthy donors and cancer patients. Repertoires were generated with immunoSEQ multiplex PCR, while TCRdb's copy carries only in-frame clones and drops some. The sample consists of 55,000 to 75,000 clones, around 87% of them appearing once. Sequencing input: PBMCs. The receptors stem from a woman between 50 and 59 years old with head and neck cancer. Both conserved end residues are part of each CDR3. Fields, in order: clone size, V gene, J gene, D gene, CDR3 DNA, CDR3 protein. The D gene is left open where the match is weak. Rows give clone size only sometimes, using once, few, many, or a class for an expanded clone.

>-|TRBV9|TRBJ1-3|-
TGTGCCAGCAGCGTAGGGAGTTTGGGATCGGCAAACACCATATATTTT
CASSVGSLGSANTIYF
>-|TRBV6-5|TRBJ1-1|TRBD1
TGTGCCAGCAGGGGGACAGGGAACACTGAAGCTTTCTTT
CASRGTGNTEAFF
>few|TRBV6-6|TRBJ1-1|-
TGTGCCAGCGCCCGGGGTGTAACCGAAGCTTTCTTT
CASARGVTEAFF
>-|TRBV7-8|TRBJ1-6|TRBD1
TGTGCCAGCAGCTTGGCGACAGGGCTTGGAAGATCACCCCTCCACTTT
CASSLATGLGRSPLHF
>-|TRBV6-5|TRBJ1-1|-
TGTGCCAGCAGCCCAGTCAGGGTGGAGAACACTGAAGCTTTCTTT
CASSPVRVENTEAFF
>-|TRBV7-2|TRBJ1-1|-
TGTGCCAGCAGCCCAGGCGCCAGGGTCGCTGCTTTCTTT
CASSPGARVAAFF
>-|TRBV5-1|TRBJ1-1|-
TGCGCCAGCAGCGAAGGGTCCATGAACACTGAAGCTTTCTTT
CASSEGSMNTEAFF
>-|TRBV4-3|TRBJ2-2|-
TGCGCCAGCAGCCAATACAGGTTCACCGGGGAGCTGTTTTTT
CASSQYRFTGELFF
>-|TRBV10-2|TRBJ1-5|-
TGCGCCAGCAGTCCTGGACAGAGCAATCAGCCCCAGCATTTT
CASSPGQSNQPQHF
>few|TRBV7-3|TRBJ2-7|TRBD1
TGTGCCAGCAGCTTCGATGGGACAGGGGGATACGAGCAGTACTTC
CASSFDGTGGYEQYF
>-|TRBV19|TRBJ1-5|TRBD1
TGTGCCAGTAGTATTTTAAGAGAGGGGCCGGGACAGCGTCTGGTCACGAATCAGCCCCAGCATTTT
CASSILREGPGQRLVTNQPQHF
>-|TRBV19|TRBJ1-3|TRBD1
TGTGCCAGTAGTGCCGGGACAGCGAGCTCTGGAAACACCATATATTTT
CASSAGTASSGNTIYF
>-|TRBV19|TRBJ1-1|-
TGTGCCAGTACCTATGGGAGAGATTTCATGAACACTGAAGCTTTCTTT
CASTYGRDFMNTEAFF
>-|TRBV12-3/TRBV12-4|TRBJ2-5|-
TGTGCCAGCAGTTTCAGGGGTTACGAGACCCAGTACTTC
CASSFRGYETQYF
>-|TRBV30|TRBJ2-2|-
TGTGCCCGGGGAGGTAGTCCCGGGGAGCTGTTTTTT
CARGGSPGELFF
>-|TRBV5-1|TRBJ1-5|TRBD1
TGCGCCAGCAGACAGGGGGCCGGTCAGCCCCAGCATTTT
CASRQGAGQPQHF
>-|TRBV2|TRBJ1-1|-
TGTGCCAGCAGTGAAGGGGGGAGGGGAATGAACACTGAAGCTTTCTTT
CASSEGGRGMNTEAFF
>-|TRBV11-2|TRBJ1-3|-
TGTGCCAGCGCCGAGTCTGGAAACACCATATATTTT
CASAESGNTIYF
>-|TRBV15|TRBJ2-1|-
TGTGCCACCAGCAGAGAGATAAGCTCCTACAATGAGCAGTTCTTC
CATSREISSYNEQFF
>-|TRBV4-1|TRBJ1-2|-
TGCGCCAGCAGCCAAGATGATAGGGGTGGAAATGGCTACACCTTC
CASSQDDRGGNGYTF
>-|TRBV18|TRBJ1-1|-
TGTGCCAGCTCACCACTTCCCGAGAACACTGAAGCTTTCTTT
CASSPLPENTEAFF
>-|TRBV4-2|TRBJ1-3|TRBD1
TGTGCCAGCAGCCCCTCCGGGACAGGCATATCTGGAAACACCATATATTTT
CASSPSGTGISGNTIYF
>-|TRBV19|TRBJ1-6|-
TGTGCCAGTAGTACCCAGGTCCGGACTTCACCCCTCCACTTT
CASSTQVRTSPLHF
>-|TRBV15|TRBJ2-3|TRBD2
TGTGCCACCAGCAGAGATCCCCGACGGGGGAGACTAGCGGAATGGTCAGATACGCAGTATTTT
CATSRDPRRGRLAEWSDTQYF
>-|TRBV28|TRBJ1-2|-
TGTGCCAGCAACGCCAACACCGGGGGCTATGGCTACACCTTC
CASNANTGGYGYTF
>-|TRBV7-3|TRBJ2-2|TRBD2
TGTGCCAGCAGGGCCGGGGGTAGCGGGGCGAACACCGGGGAGCTGTTTTTT
CASRAGGSGANTGELFF
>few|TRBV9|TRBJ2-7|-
TGTGCCAGCAGCCCGGACAGCCTCTACGAGCAGTACTTC
CASSPDSLYEQYF